This TCR beta chain was retrieved from a study of beta chain features in type 1 diabetes. Study-level background: Similarity in age, gender and cell yields was seen between patients and healthy donors.

Each of the CD4+ naive, central memory, regulatory and stem cell-like memory populations was sorted via CD45RO/CCR7/CD25/CD127/CD95/CD27. Study observations and caveats: Type 1 diabetes patients showed fewer insertions and more deletions at VDJ junctions.

The CDR3 runs to 17 residues. Notes on this clone: Its antigen is not identified.

Sequencing targeted expressed TCRB transcripts, as all isolated RNA had been reverse transcribed. TCRdb's copy holds only in-frame clones and misses some; the assay was immunoSEQ multiplex PCR. This sample has just over 600,000 clones, with around 16% found just once. The chain carries TRBV21-1 and TRBJ2-7; TRBD1, as called in the table, went unchecked against the DNA. TRBV21-1 is shown as a pseudogene. The origin of this receptor is a man younger than 35 in good health. Sequencing used naive CD4+ T cells from blood. CDR3: CASSKEVSRDRAYEQYF. In DNA, the CDR3 is TGTGCCAGCAGCAAAGAAGTTAGTCGGGACAGGGCCTACGAGCAGTACTTC.